The rows below give T cell receptor beta chains drawn from one sample of a study of blood T cell repertoires in COVID-19. This table comes from immunoSEQ multiplex PCR, and its TCRdb copy is limited to in-frame clones, with some not included. This table holds 200,000 to 250,000 clones, approximately 90% found once. Material for sequencing was peripheral blood. These receptor sequences come from a young man with COVID-19, enrolled during active disease. Both conserved end residues are part of each CDR3. The D gene is left open where the match is weak. The listing skips clone size in some rows; elsewhere it reads once, few, many or a size class.

v_call	j_call	d_call	clone_size	cdr3_nt	cdr3_aa
TRBV7-2	TRBJ2-3	TRBD1	-	TGTGCCAGCAGCTCCGGGACAGACACAGATACGCAGTATTTT	CASSSGTDTDTQYF
TRBV7-8	TRBJ2-1	-	-	TGTGCCAGCAGCTTTAATAAGGGGGGGAGCTCCTACAATGAGCAGTTCTTC	CASSFNKGGSSYNEQFF
TRBV10-3	TRBJ2-3	TRBD2	-	TGTGCCATCAGGGTAGCGGGGCGGGGCACAGATACGCAGTATTTT	CAIRVAGRGTDTQYF
TRBV15	TRBJ1-1	-	-	TGTGCCACCAGCAGAGGCTCGGTAACAGGGTCTGAAGCTTTCTTT	CATSRGSVTGSEAFF
TRBV7-8	TRBJ1-2	-	-	TGTGCCAGCAGCCCCAGGGGTACAGGGACCCCCCATGGCTACACCTTC	CASSPRGTGTPHGYTF
TRBV5-1	TRBJ2-3	TRBD2	-	TGCGCCAGCCTCCCCCATGGGGGGGCAGATACGCAGTATTTT	CASLPHGGADTQYF
TRBV7-3	TRBJ1-6	TRBD1	-	TGTGCCAGCAGCCTAAGGACAGGGGATAATTCACCCCTCCACTTT	CASSLRTGDNSPLHF
TRBV10-3	TRBJ1-2	-	-	TGTGCCGCCTCCAGGGAATCTAACTATGGCTACACCTTC	CAASRESNYGYTF
TRBV25-1	TRBJ1-2	TRBD1	few	TGTGCCAGCAGTGCTACAGGGGGTTGGGGTGGCTACACCTTC	CASSATGGWGGYTF
TRBV28	TRBJ1-2	-	few	TGTGCCAGCAGTTTACCCGCCGGGTCGCGTGGCTACACCTTC	CASSLPAGSRGYTF
TRBV5-4	TRBJ1-1	TRBD1	-	TGTGCCAGCAGCTCAGGACAGGGACAGGGAAGGAGGGAAGCTTTCTTT	CASSSGQGQGRREAFF
TRBV7-2	TRBJ1-2	TRBD1	-	TGTGCCAGCAGCATAACAATCGGACAGGCCTCCTATGGCTACACCTTC	CASSITIGQASYGYTF
TRBV28	TRBJ1-2	TRBD1	-	TGTGCCAGCCGGAACAGGGGGTCCCTTGGTGGCTATGGCTACACCTTC	CASRNRGSLGGYGYTF
TRBV9	TRBJ1-6	-	-	TGTGCCAGCAGCGGGTGGCAGGGGCCTTCACCCCTCCACTTT	CASSGWQGPSPLHF